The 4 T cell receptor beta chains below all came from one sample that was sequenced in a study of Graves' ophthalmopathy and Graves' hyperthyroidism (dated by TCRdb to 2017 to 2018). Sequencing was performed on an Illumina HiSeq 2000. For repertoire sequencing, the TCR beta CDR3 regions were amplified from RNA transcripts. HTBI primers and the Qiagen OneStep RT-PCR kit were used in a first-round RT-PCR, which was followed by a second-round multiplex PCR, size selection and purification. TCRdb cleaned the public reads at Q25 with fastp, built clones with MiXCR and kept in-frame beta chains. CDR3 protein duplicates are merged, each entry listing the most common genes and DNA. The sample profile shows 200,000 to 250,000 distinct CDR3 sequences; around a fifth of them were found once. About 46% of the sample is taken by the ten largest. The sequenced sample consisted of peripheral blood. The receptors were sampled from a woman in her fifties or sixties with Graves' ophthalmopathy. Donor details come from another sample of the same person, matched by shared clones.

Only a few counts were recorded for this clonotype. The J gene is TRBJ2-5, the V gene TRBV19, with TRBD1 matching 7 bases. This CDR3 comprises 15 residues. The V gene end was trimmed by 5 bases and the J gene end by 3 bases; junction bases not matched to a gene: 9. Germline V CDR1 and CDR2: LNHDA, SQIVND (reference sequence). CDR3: CASSVGGRGKETQYF. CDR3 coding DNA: TGTGCCAGTAGTGTAGGAGGCAGGGGGAAAGAGACCCAGTACTTC.

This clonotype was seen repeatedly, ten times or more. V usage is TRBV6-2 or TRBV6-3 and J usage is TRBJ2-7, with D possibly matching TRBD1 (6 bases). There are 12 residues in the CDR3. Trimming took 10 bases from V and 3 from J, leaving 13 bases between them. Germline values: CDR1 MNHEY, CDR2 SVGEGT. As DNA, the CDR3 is TGTGCCACATTGGACAGAAACTACGAGCAGTACTTC. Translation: CATLDRNYEQYF.

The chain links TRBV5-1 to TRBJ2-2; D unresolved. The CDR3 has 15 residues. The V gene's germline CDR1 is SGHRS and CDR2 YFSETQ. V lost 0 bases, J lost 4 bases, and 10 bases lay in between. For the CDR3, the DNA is TGCGCCAGCAGCTTGGGACGGGCGGTCACCGGGGAGCTGTTTTTT. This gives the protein CASSLGRAVTGELFF.

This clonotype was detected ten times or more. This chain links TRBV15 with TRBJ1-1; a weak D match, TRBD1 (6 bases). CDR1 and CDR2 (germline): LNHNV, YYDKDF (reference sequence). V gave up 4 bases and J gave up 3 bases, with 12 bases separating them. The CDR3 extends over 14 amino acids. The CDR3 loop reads CATSTYRVDTEAFF. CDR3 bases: TGTGCCACCAGCACTTACAGGGTGGACACTGAAGCTTTCTTT.